The entry that follows covers one TCR beta chain sequence. Antigen: not known. The sample belongs to a study of cytomegalovirus exposure and HLA in healthy donors. Study-level points and caveats: V- and J-gene trimming in TCR beta was tied to a missense DCLRE1C variant by an analysis performed later. Productive rates of about 90% or about 30% were seen for most TCR beta V segments in an earlier analysis.

PCR used 60 Vbeta primers and 13 Jbeta primers. Measured with immunoSEQ multiplex PCR; TCRdb has only the in-frame clones, and not every one. The sample shows around 140,000 clones, and about 2% sits with its ten largest clones. This CDR3 spans 14 amino acids. Germline V gives CDR1 SEHNR, CDR2 FQNEAQ (reference sequence). V lost 5 bases and J lost 7; bases outside the gene matches: 7. V usage is TRBV7-9 and J usage is TRBJ2-2; 7 nucleotides match TRBD2. Sequencing input: PBMCs. This TCR derives from a woman aged 18 to 35 in good health and CMV-seronegative. This chain's CDR3 is CASSLQRDGGELFF. CDR3 nucleotide sequence: TGTGCCAGCAGCCTGCAGCGGGACGGCGGGGAGCTGTTTTTT.